This T cell receptor (beta chain) was identified during a study of glioma-infiltrating T cells after dendritic cell vaccination. The study's findings and limits: Longer survival after dendritic cell vaccination followed higher pretreatment TIL content.

Concerning this clone: No antigen is known for it.

Produced via immunoSEQ multiplex PCR; TCRdb's table is partial and in-frame only. Of about 50,000 clones in the sample, less than 90% were seen once. Germline V gene lookup returns CDR1 SGHRS and CDR2 YFSETQ. V lost 0 bases, J lost 4 bases, and 3 bases lay in between. This CDR3 is 12 amino acids long. Selection required adequate fresh-frozen tumor tissue plus more than two years' survival data. This chain connects TRBV5-1 to TRBJ2-3; D remains ambiguous. Sequences were derived from blood, sampled before dendritic cell vaccination. This sequence originates from a human donor with glioblastoma. CDR3 bases: TGCGCCAGCAGCTTGGACTCAGATACGCAGTATTTT. Translating gives CASSLDSDTQYF.